This T cell receptor (beta chain) emerged from a study of blood T cells in healthy people across ages (dated by TCRdb to between 2014 and 2016). Study-level background: In model experiments, template switching captured about one uniquely barcoded TCR beta cDNA molecule for every two T cells. To track age-related changes in TCR beta repertoire diversity, the study relied on deep sequencing normalized with unique cDNA molecular identifiers. Four age groups were formed from the donors: young (average roughly 15 years), middle-aged (just under 40), aged (around 68) and long-lived (around 80). To avoid experimental bias, donors of different ages were spread randomly across the sequencing lanes. For two donors (one aged 18 to 30 and one aged 80 or older), the study analyzed two additional independent replicas of 1 million unique cDNA reads from the same blood draw.

The 35 to 40 donors, aged about 6 to 100 years, were systemically healthy Caucasian individuals from Russia. Around 10 milliliters of peripheral blood were drawn from each donor into EDTA-treated Vacutainer tubes. Ficoll-Paque density-gradient centrifugation was used to isolate PBMCs, with at least 6.5 million per sample. Trizol reagent was used to extract total RNA from PBMCs, with at least 6 micrograms per sample. For every donor, an aliquot of PBMCs went through flow cytometry to measure the percentages of naive CD45RAhigh/CD27high T cells. Libraries came from 5' RACE. TCRdb records Illumina HiSeq 2500 as the sequencer. The second PCR ran for about 6 to 11 cycles and used a J-beta primer mix along with a sample-barcoded 5' primer. Each TCR beta cDNA molecule received a unique molecular identifier from a template-switch 5' adaptor carrying 12 random nucleotides. Each sample yielded at least 2.5 million CDR3-containing paired-end reads. First-strand cDNA was synthesized from all RNA with the Mint cDNA synthesis kit, primed by a TRBC-specific oligonucleotide. Following uracil-DNA glycosylase treatment, a first 18-cycle PCR with universal primers M1SS and BC2_uni_R was performed on all cDNA. In the source study's methods: Each sample was normalized by randomly selecting 1 million high-quality reads, each carrying a distinct molecular identifier. Instead of being binned into consensus sequences, reads with shared molecular identifiers were discarded. MiTCR, set to a Q25 quality threshold and the strictest error-elimination algorithm, was used for CDR3 identification, clonotype clustering and error correction. A nonparametric unseen species model with Euler transformation was used to estimate a lower bound on total TCR beta diversity. TCRdb trimmed the raw reads at Q25, called clones with MiXCR and kept productive beta chains. Every distinct CDR3 protein forms one entry, paired with its most common genes and DNA. V and J calls and clone size were set by TCRdb, not the authors. In all, the sample holds roughly 650,000 distinct CDR3 sequences, and 32% of those were seen once. Jointly, the top ten make up 15% of the sample.

This clonotype was seen ten or more times. Its specific antigen is unknown. Base qualities are not recorded, but no much larger clone differs from it by a single base. Overall study outcomes, separate from this receptor: The long-lived group showed more naive CD4+ T cells, fewer expanded clones and increased TCR diversity than the aged group, suggesting age selection. The percentage of naive T cells measured by flow cytometry correlated strongly with observed TCR beta diversity. Because profiling used bulk unsorted PBMCs, naive and antigen-experienced compartments could not be compared conclusively. The CMV infection status of donors was not known, potentially confounding age-related changes in expanded clonotypes. Estimates of total diversity based on one million sequenced T cells were considered lower bounds and underestimates. Observed TCR beta diversity per million T cells fell roughly linearly with age, and a significant reduction was already apparent by age about 43.

Input material: blood. The TCR originated in a woman of 80 years or more in good health. Donor details come from another sample of the same person, matched by shared clones.

Here the CDR3 is given as CSAEPGTSGVQETQYF. The nucleotide sequence reads as follows: TGCAGTGCCGAACCCGGGACTAGCGGGGTCCAAGAGACCCAGTACTTC. Here the chain combines TRBV20-1 and TRBJ2-5; the central 13 bases match TRBD2. V ends up 6 bases short and J 1 base short, with an unmatched junction base count of 8. From the cysteine up to the phenylalanine, the CDR3 has a length of 16 residues. Solely the CDR3 DNA is kept, with 48 bases framed from the first base. For CDR1 and CDR2, the germline V gene (reference sequence) lists DFQATT and SNEGSKA.